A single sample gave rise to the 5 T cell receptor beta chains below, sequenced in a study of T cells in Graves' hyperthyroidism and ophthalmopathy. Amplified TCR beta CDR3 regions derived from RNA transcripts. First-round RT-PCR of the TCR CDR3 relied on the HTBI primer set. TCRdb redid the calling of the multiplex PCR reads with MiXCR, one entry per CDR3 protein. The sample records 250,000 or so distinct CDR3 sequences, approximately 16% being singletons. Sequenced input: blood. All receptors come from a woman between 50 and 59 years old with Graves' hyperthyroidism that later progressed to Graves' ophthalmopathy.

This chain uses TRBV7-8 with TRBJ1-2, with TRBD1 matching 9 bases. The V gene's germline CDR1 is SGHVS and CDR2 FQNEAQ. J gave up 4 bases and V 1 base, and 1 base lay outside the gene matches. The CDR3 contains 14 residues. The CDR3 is CASSLETGGYGYTF. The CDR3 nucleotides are TGTGCCAGCAGCTTAGAGACAGGGGGCTATGGCTACACCTTC.

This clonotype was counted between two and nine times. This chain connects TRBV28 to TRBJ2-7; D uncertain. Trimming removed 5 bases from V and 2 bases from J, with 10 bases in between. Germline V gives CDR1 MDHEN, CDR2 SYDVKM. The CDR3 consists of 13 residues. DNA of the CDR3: TGTGCCAGCAGTCTTACCAGGACCTACGAGCAGTACTTC. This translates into CASSLTRTYEQYF.

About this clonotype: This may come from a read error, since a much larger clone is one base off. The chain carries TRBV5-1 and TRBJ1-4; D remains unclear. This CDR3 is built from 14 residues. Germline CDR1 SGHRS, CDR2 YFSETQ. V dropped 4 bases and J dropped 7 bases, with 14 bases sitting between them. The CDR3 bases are TGCGCCAGCAGCACCCAGACGGGTAGTGAAAAACTGTTTTTT. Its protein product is CASSTQTGSEKLFF.

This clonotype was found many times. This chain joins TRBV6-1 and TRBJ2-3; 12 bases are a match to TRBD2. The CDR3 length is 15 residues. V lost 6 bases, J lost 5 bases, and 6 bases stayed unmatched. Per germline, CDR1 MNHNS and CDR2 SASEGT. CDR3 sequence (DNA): TGTGCCAGCAGACCTAGACTAGCGGGAGTAGATACGCAGTATTTT. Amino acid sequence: CASRPRLAGVDTQYF.

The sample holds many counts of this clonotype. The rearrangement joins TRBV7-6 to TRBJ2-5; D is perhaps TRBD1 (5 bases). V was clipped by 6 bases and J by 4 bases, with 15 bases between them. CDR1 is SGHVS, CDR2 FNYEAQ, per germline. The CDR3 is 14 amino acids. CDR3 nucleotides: TGTGCCAGCAGTTCAGGGTTGACGGGAGAGACCCAGTACTTC. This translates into CASSSGLTGETQYF.